Here is one TCR beta chain with its context. The data are from a study of shared clonotypes between healthy human individuals. Trimming removed 2 bases at V and 0 bases at J, with 10 bases between. The CDR3 consists of 16 residues. The V gene's germline CDR1 is SNHLY and CDR2 FYNNEI. Sequencing was performed with immunoSEQ multiplex PCR; in TCRdb, only in-frame clones are kept and a portion is missing. The sample records about 2 million clones, just under 95% being singletons. Naive CD8 cells lacked CD45RO, underwent positive selection for CCR7 and left out terminally differentiated effector memory CD45RA+ cells.

Sequencing used naive CD8+ T cells sorted from blood. The J gene is TRBJ2-2, the V gene TRBV2; D is uncertain. The clonotype originates from a man aged 18 to 30 in good health. The CDR3 sequence: CASSEWWAANTGELFF. The CDR3 nucleotides are TGTGCCAGCAGTGAATGGTGGGCCGCGAACACCGGGGAGCTGTTTTTT.